What follows are 22 T cell receptor beta chains derived from one specimen sequenced in a study of CD8+ T cells in alopecia areata. RNA extraction and reverse transcription yielded cDNA as sequencing template. Some clones are missing from TCRdb's copy, which holds only in-frame ones; the method was immunoSEQ multiplex PCR. The sample contains 150,000 or so clones, about 90% of which appear only once. Here the sequenced sample was CD8+ T cells sorted from blood, taken at week 0. The origin of the receptors is a human donor with alopecia areata.

The V call is TRBV23-1, the J call TRBJ2-1; 7 bases map to TRBD2. TRBV23-1 is an open reading frame whose function is uncertain. This CDR3 is built from 17 residues. With 7 bases clipped from V and 4 bases from J, the junction kept 16 bases outside the gene matches. The chain's CDR3 is CASTSPSKRDPYNEQFF. CDR3 in DNA: TGCGCCAGCACTTCCCCTTCAAAGCGGGACCCGTACAATGAGCAGTTCTTC.

This chain joins TRBV4-1 and TRBJ2-7; D ambiguous. The CDR3 runs to 14 residues. The ends were cut back, 1 base at V and 5 bases at J, with 12 bases in the middle. Per the germline V gene, CDR1 is MGHRA and CDR2 is YSYEKL. The CDR3 DNA reads TGCGCCAGCAGCCAAGTCGGTACCACAGACGAGCAGTACTTC. It translates to CASSQVGTTDEQYF.

This sequence joins TRBV27 and TRBJ2-3; TRBD2 matches 7 bases. Germline assignment: CDR1 MNHEY and CDR2 SMNVEV (reference sequence). J was trimmed by 3 bases and V by 0 bases; bases with no gene match: 9. The CDR3 totals 17 residues. CDR3 nucleotide sequence: TGTGCCAGCAGTTTATCGGTTGCCGGACTAGTAACAGATACGCAGTATTTT. Its protein product is CASSLSVAGLVTDTQYF.

Only a few counts were recorded for this clone. The V and J genes are TRBV5-4 and TRBJ2-7; 8 bases agree with TRBD2. The CDR3 sequence is 15 residues long. Trimming at V came to 1 base and at J to 6 bases, leaving 9 bases not matched to a gene. Germline CDR1 and CDR2: SGHNT and YYREEE (reference sequence). The CDR3: CASSLTAGGTGEQYF. The CDR3, as DNA: TGTGCCAGCAGCTTGACGGCGGGGGGAACGGGCGAGCAGTACTTC.

This clone was observed a single time. The chain employs TRBV2 and TRBJ2-1; 9 bases align to TRBD1. The trim removed 6 bases at V and 7 bases at J, leaving 4 bases unmatched. CDR1 and CDR2 (germline): SNHLY, FYNNEI. The CDR3 totals 13 residues. CDR3 DNA sequence: TGTGCCAGCAGCCCGGGACAGGGAAATGAGCAGTTCTTC. Amino acids: CASSPGQGNEQFF.

The rearrangement joins TRBV29-1 to TRBJ2-2, with D hard to call. The CDR3 contains 13 residues. Germline loops: CDR1 SQVTM, CDR2 ANQGSEA. V lost 3 bases, J lost 2 bases, and 7 bases lay in between. The CDR3 is CSVDDTNTGELFF. As DNA, the CDR3 is TGCAGCGTTGACGACACTAACACCGGGGAGCTGTTTTTT.

The chain carries TRBV23-1 and TRBJ2-7; D may be TRBD1 (5 bases). TRBV23-1 is an open reading frame whose function is uncertain. V shed 1 base and J shed 0 bases, with 13 bases lying between them. The CDR3 covers 16 residues. The CDR3 sequence is CASSQWRQMSSYEQYF. CDR3 in DNA: TGCGCCAGCAGTCAATGGAGACAGATGTCCTCCTACGAGCAGTACTTC.

J is TRBJ2-4 and V is TRBV27; tentatively, D is TRBD1 or TRBD2 (6 bases each). The CDR3 consists of 15 residues. The ends were cut back, 5 bases at V and 0 bases at J, with 11 bases in the middle. CDR1 MNHEY and CDR2 SMNVEV come from the germline V gene (reference sequence). The CDR3 DNA reads as TGTGCCAGCAGTCCAGGAGGGGGAGCCAAAAACATTCAGTACTTC. This codes for CASSPGGGAKNIQYF.

This clone was found once. V is TRBV7-9 and J is TRBJ2-3; 9 bases agree with TRBD1. Germline CDR1 is SEHNR and CDR2 is FQNEAQ (reference sequence). With 3 bases clipped from V and 1 base from J, the junction kept 2 bases outside the gene matches. This CDR3 contains 15 residues. The CDR3 bases are TGTGCCAGCAGCTTTCGGGACAGGGGCACAGATACGCAGTATTTT. It yields the protein CASSFRDRGTDTQYF.

This clone showed up just once. The chain couples TRBV9 to TRBJ2-7; either TRBD1 or TRBD2 may fit D (5 bases each). Germline V CDR1 and CDR2: SGDLS, YYNGEE. This CDR3 is 13 amino acids long. V gave up 7 bases and J gave up 0 bases, with 11 bases separating them. Here the CDR3 reads CASGDGSSYEQYF. The CDR3 DNA is TGTGCCAGCGGGGACGGAAGCTCCTACGAGCAGTACTTC.

This rearrangement joins TRBV7-8 to TRBJ2-2; D is possibly TRBD1 or TRBD2 (7 bases each). The germline CDR1 and CDR2 sequences are SGHVS and FQNEAQ. Trimming pared 5 bases from V and 1 base from J, leaving 11 bases between. CDR3 length: 15 amino acids. CDR3 sequence reads: CASSAGGVNTGELFF. The CDR3 nucleotides read TGTGCCAGCAGCGCAGGGGGGGTGAACACCGGGGAGCTGTTTTTT. The whole variable domain, remainder taken from reference TRBV7-8 and TRBJ2-2, is GAGVSQSPRYKVAKRGQDVALRCDPISGHVSLFWYQQALGQGPEFLTYFQNEAQLDKSGLPSDRFFAERPEGSVSTLKIQRTQQEDSAVYLCASSAGGVNTGELFFGEGSRLTVL.

The CDR3 is CASSNRPSHEQYF. CDR3 coding DNA: TGTGCCAGCAGTAACAGGCCGTCCCACGAGCAGTACTTC. V gene TRBV27 combines with J gene TRBJ2-7; D possibly corresponds to TRBD1 (5 bases). The germline V gene has CDR1 MNHEY and CDR2 SMNVEV (reference sequence). Trimming took off 5 bases at V and 5 bases at J, with 13 bases between the two ends. The CDR3 contains 13 residues.

The chain links TRBV4-1 to TRBJ2-3; 7 bases fit TRBD2. V shed 3 bases and J 6 bases; nucleotides not matched to a gene: 9. In germline, CDR1 is MGHRA, CDR2 YSYEKL. The CDR3 consists of 15 residues. CDR3 residues: CASSQRELVADTQYF. As DNA, the CDR3 is TGCGCCAGCAGCCAGCGGGAGCTAGTCGCTGATACGCAGTATTTT.

This rearrangement joins TRBV4-1 to TRBJ2-5; D perhaps matches TRBD2 (6 bases). The end of the DNA fits TRBJ2-7 better, so the J call may be wrong. This CDR3 region has 16 residues. Per the germline V gene, CDR1 is MGHRA and CDR2 is YSYEKL. Written as DNA, the CDR3 is TGCGCCAGCAGCCAAGATTCGCTAGCGTTAACCTACGAGCAGTACTTC. Encoded protein: CASSQDSLALTYEQYF.

There are a few counts of this clone. CDR3 protein: CSVVGGSGEQFF. CDR3 sequence (DNA): TGCAGCGTGGTTGGCGGGAGTGGTGAGCAGTTCTTC. The V gene is TRBV29-1, the J gene TRBJ2-1; 7 bases line up with TRBD2. The CDR3 spans 12 residues. The V gene end was trimmed by 6 bases and the J gene end by 9 bases; junction bases not matched to a gene: 8. CDR1 and CDR2 from the germline V gene are SQVTM and ANQGSEA.

The gene calls are TRBV2 and TRBJ1-5; unclear D gene. Germline V gene data show CDR1 as SNHLY and CDR2 as FYNNEI. The CDR3 has 14 amino acids. V gave up 3 bases and J gave up 4 bases, with 10 bases separating them. CDR3 sequence reads: CASSEGATNQPQHF. DNA of the CDR3: TGTGCCAGCAGTGAGGGCGCGACTAATCAGCCCCAGCATTTT.

The rearrangement joins TRBV19 to TRBJ1-1, with a possible D match to TRBD1 (6 bases). This CDR3 contains 14 residues. Germline CDR1 is LNHDA and CDR2 is SQIVND (reference sequence). V was shortened by 7 bases and J by 5 bases, with 17 bases between the two germline ends. This chain's CDR3 is CASKVGRGLTEAFF. The CDR3 DNA sequence: TGTGCCAGTAAGGTTGGACGGGGGCTAACTGAAGCTTTCTTT. The entire variable domain, with the rest obtained from reference TRBV19 and TRBJ1-1, is as follows: DGGITQSPKYLFRKEGQNVTLSCEQNLNHDAMYWYRQDPGQGLRLIYYSQIVNDFQKGDIAEGYSVSREKKESFPLTVTSAQKNPTAFYLCASKVGRGLTEAFFGQGTRLTVV.

The chain combines TRBV30 with TRBJ2-1; possibly TRBD1 for D (5 bases). Trimming left V 8 bases short and J 5 bases short, with 10 bases between. Germline CDR1 GTSNPN, CDR2 SVGIG (reference sequence). The CDR3 consists of 11 residues. CDR3 region: CAGDSDNEQFF. As DNA, the CDR3 is TGTGCCGGCGACAGTGACAATGAGCAGTTCTTC. The variable domain in full, with the rest retrieved from reference TRBV30 and TRBJ2-1, is SQTIHQWPATLVQPVGSPLSLECTVEGTSNPNLYWYRQAAGRGLQLLFYSVGIGQISSEVPQNLSASRPQDRQFILSSKKLLLSDSGFYLCAGDSDNEQFFGPGTRLTVL.

The CDR3 loop reads CASSFPRAGGTDTQYF. Written as DNA, the CDR3 is TGTGCCAGCAGCTTTCCACGGGCAGGGGGCACAGATACGCAGTATTTT. This rearrangement joins TRBV7-9 to TRBJ2-3, with D possibly TRBD1 on 6 matching bases. There are 16 residues in the CDR3. Trimming removed 3 bases at V and 1 base at J, with 14 bases between. Germline CDR1 SEHNR, CDR2 FQNEAQ (reference sequence). The variable domain in full, with the rest retrieved from reference TRBV7-9 and TRBJ2-3, is DTGVSQNPRHKITKRGQNVTFRCDPISEHNRLYWYRQTLGQGPEFLTYFQNEAQLEKSRLLSDRFSAERPKGSFSTLEIQRTEQGDSAMYLCASSFPRAGGTDTQYFGPGTRLTVL.

This chain links TRBV9 with TRBJ2-7; D is uncertain. Germline loops: CDR1 SGDLS, CDR2 YYNGEE. There are 12 residues in the CDR3. The germline V and J ends were trimmed by 3 bases and 2 bases, with 6 bases remaining between them. The DNA of the CDR3 is TGTGCCAGCAGCGGGAGTACCTACGAGCAGTACTTC. As protein: CASSGSTYEQYF.

The chain joins TRBV19 to TRBJ2-1; TRBD2 matches at 13 bases. The germline gives CDR1 LNHDA, CDR2 SQIVND (reference sequence). The CDR3 covers 15 residues. The V segment lost 11 bases and the J segment 7 bases; nucleotides outside the gene matches: 11. The chain's CDR3 is CAGSPGLAGLNEQFF. The CDR3, as DNA: TGTGCCGGATCGCCGGGACTAGCGGGACTAAATGAGCAGTTCTTC.

The gene calls are TRBV4-1 and TRBJ2-5; either TRBD1 or TRBD2 may fit D (5 bases each). TRBJ2-7 matches the DNA end more closely, so the J call is doubtful. Germline V gene data show CDR1 as MGHRA and CDR2 as YSYEKL. The CDR3 contains 15 residues. CDR3 protein: CASSQDPGSSYEQYF. CDR3 bases: TGCGCCAGCAGCCAAGATCCAGGGAGCTCCTACGAGCAGTACTTC.